These T cell receptor beta chains were read from a single sample in a study of blood T cell repertoires in COVID-19. Measured with immunoSEQ multiplex PCR; TCRdb has only the in-frame clones, and not every one. Here the sample spans approximately 24,000 clones, 89% being singletons. The sample comprised peripheral blood. The source is a human donor in a cohort sampled during active COVID-19. CDR3s include the opening cysteine and the closing phenylalanine or tryptophan. A D gene is named only where the DNA matches it firmly. Size tells how often a clone was seen (once, few, many) or the class of an expanded clone, and some rows leave it out.

clone_size	d_call	v_call	j_call	cdr3_nt	cdr3_aa
NA	NA	TRBV11-2	TRBJ2-5	TGTGCCAGCAGCTTAGACCGGACACAAGAGACCCAGTACTTC	CASSLDRTQETQYF
NA	TRBD1	TRBV2	TRBJ2-7	TGTGCCAGCAGTGGGACAGGACCCTACGAGCAGTACTTC	CASSGTGPYEQYF
NA	NA	TRBV2	TRBJ2-2	TGTGCCAGCGACTTAGGGGCCGGGGAGCTGTTTTTT	CASDLGAGELFF
NA	NA	TRBV7-9	TRBJ2-3	TGTGCCAGCAGCTTGGAGGGTAGCACAGATACGCAGTATTTT	CASSLEGSTDTQYF
once	NA	TRBV13	TRBJ1-1	TGTGCCAGCAGCCCCGCGTTGAGTACTGAAGCTTTCTTT	CASSPALSTEAFF
NA	TRBD1	TRBV10-3	TRBJ1-4	TGTGCCGCGGGACAGATTAATGAAAAACTGTTTTTT	CAAGQINEKLFF
NA	TRBD1	TRBV7-8	TRBJ2-1	TGTGCCAGCAGCGATTCCCGGGACAGAGACTACAATGAGCAGTTCTTC	CASSDSRDRDYNEQFF
NA	NA	TRBV30	TRBJ1-3	TGTGCCTGGAGTGTACCTCGTCTACCCTTTGGAAACACCATATATTTT	CAWSVPRLPFGNTIYF
NA	NA	TRBV6-5	TRBJ2-6	TGTGCCAGCAGTTACTTTGTTAGCTCTGGGGCCAACGTCCTGACTTTC	CASSYFVSSGANVLTF
once	NA	TRBV28	TRBJ2-1	TGTGCCAGCAGTTTCCGCGGGGAGCAGTTCTTC	CASSFRGEQFF
few	NA	TRBV2	TRBJ1-5	TGTGCCAGCAGTCGTGACAGGAACAATCAGCCCCAGCATTTT	CASSRDRNNQPQHF
NA	TRBD2	TRBV6-5	TRBJ2-1	TGTGCCAGCAGTTATACCGGGACTAGCGGGACAGGGGAGCAGTTCTTC	CASSYTGTSGTGEQFF
NA	NA	TRBV6-4	TRBJ1-2	TGTGCCAGCAGCCTACAGGGATCAGGTGGCTACACCTTC	CASSLQGSGGYTF
NA	TRBD1	TRBV5-4	TRBJ2-1	TGTGCCAGCAGCTCCCCAGTTAAAGGACAGGGGGGTAATGAGCAGTTCTTC	CASSSPVKGQGGNEQFF
NA	TRBD2	TRBV27	TRBJ2-3	TGTGCCAGCAGTTCACTAGCGGGGGGCGGGTATACGCAGTATTTT	CASSSLAGGGYTQYF
NA	NA	TRBV5-4	TRBJ2-7	TGTGCCAGCAGCCCCCGAGGTAGCAGCTCCTACGAGCAGTACTTC	CASSPRGSSSYEQYF
NA	NA	TRBV11-2	TRBJ1-2	TGTGCCAGCAGCACCTTCCTAGAGGGTGATGGCTACACCTTC	CASSTFLEGDGYTF